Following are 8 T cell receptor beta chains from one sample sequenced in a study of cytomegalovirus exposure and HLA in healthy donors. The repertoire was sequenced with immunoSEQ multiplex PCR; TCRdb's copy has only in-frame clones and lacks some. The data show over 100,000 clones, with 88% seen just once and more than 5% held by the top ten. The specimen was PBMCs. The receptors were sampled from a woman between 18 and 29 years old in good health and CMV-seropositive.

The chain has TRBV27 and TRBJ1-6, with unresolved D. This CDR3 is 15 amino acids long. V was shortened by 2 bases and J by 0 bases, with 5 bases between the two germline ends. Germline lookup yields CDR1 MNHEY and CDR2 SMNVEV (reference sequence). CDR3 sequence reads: CASSLGSSYNSPLHF. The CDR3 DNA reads TGTGCCAGCAGTTTAGGGAGCTCCTATAATTCACCCCTCCACTTT.

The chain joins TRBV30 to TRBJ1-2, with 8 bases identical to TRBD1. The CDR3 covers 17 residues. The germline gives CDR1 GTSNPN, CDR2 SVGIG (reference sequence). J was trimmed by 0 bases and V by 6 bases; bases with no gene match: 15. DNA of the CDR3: TGTGCCTGCCGTCGGGACAGGAAAATATCGCCTAACTATGGCTACACCTTC. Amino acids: CACRRDRKISPNYGYTF.

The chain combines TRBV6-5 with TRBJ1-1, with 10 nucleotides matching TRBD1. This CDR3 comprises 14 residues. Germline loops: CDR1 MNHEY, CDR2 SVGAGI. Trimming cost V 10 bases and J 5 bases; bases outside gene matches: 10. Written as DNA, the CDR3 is TGTGCCACCAGACAGGGGGCCACCTCGACTGAAGCTTTCTTT. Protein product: CATRQGATSTEAFF.

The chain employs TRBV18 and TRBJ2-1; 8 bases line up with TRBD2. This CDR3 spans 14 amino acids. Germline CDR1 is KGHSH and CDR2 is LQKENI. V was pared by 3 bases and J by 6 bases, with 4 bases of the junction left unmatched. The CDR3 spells CASSPRGATNEQFF. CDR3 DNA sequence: TGTGCCAGCTCACCGCGGGGGGCGACCAATGAGCAGTTCTTC. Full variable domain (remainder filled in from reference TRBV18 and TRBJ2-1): NAGVMQNPRHLVRRRGQEARLRCSPMKGHSHVYWYRQLPEEGLKFMVYLQKENIIDESGMPKERFSAEFPKEGPSILRIQQVVRGDSAAYFCASSPRGATNEQFFGPGTRLTVL.

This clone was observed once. CDR3 nucleotides: TGTGCCAGCAGTCAGCGGGAGGGCGGCACCGGGGAGCTGTTTTTT. This encodes CASSQREGGTGELFF. The chain has TRBV9 and TRBJ2-2; the match to TRBD2 covers 10 bases. The CDR3 has 15 residues. The germline gives CDR1 SGDLS, CDR2 YYNGEE. V dropped 5 bases and J dropped 4; count of bases not matched to a gene: 5.

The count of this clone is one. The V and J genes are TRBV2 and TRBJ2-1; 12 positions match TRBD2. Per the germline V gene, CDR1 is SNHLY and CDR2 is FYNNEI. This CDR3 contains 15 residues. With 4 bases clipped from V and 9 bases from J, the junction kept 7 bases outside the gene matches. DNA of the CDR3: TGTGCCAGCAGTGTACGGCTAGCGGGAGGGGCTGAGCAGTTCTTC. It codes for CASSVRLAGGAEQFF.

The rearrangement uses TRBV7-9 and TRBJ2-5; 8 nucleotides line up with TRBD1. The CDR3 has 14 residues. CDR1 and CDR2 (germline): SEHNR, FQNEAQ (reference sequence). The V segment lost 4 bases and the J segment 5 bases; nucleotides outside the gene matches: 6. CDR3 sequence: CASSSTGGEETQYF. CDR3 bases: TGTGCCAGCAGCTCAACAGGGGGAGAGGAGACCCAGTACTTC.

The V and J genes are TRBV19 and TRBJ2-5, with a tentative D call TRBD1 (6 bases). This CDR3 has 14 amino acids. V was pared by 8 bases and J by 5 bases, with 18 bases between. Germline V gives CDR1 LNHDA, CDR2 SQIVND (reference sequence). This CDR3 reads CASSPVRGMETQYF. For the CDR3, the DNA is TGTGCCAGTTCTCCCGTGAGGGGGATGGAGACCCAGTACTTC.